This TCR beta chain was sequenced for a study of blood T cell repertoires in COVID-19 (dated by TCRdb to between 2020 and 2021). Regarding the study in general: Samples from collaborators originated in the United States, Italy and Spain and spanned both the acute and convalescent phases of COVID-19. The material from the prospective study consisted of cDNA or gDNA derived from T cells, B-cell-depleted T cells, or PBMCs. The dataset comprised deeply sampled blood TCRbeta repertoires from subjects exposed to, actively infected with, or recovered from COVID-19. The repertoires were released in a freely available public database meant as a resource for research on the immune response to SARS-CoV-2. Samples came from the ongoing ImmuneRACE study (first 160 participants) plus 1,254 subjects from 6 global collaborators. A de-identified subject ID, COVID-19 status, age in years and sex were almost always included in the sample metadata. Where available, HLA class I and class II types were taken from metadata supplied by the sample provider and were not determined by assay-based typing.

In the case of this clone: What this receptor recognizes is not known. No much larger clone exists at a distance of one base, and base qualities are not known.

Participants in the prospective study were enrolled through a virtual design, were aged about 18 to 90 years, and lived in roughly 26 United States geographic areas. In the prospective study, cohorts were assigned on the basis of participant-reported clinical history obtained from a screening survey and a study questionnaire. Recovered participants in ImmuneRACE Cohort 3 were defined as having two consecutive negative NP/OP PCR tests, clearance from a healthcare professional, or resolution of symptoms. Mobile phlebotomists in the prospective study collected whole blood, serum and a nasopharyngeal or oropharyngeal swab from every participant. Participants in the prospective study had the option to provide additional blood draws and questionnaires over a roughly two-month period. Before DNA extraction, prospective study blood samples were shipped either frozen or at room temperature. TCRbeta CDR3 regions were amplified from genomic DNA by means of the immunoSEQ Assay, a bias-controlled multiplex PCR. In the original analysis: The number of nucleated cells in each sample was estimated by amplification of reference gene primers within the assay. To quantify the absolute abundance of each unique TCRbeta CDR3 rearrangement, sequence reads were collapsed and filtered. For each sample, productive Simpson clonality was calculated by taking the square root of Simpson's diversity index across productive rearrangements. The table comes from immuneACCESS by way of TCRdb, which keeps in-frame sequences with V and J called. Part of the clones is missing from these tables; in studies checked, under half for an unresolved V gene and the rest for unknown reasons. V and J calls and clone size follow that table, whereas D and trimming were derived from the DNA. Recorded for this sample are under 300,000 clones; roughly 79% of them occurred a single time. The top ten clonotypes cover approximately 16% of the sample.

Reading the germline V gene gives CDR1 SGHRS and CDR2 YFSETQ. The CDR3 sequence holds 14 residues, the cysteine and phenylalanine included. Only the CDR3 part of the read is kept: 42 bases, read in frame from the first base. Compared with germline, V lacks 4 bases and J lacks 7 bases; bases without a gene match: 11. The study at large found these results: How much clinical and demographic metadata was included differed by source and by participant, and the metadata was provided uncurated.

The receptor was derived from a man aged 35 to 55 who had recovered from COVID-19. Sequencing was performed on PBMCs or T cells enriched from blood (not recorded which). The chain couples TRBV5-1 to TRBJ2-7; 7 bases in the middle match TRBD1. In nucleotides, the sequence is TGCGCCAGCAGCCTAGGACAGGCCACCGGGGAGCAGTACTTC. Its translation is CASSLGQATGEQYF.